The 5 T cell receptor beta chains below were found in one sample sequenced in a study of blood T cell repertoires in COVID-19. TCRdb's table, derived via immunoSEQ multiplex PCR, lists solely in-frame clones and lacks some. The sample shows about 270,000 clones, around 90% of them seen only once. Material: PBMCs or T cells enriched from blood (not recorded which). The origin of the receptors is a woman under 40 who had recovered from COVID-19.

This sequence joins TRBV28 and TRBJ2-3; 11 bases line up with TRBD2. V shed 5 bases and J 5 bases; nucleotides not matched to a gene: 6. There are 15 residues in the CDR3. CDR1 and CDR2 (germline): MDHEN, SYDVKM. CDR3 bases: TGTGCCAGCAGTACCCTAGCGGGAGGACGAGATACGCAGTATTTT. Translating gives CASSTLAGGRDTQYF.

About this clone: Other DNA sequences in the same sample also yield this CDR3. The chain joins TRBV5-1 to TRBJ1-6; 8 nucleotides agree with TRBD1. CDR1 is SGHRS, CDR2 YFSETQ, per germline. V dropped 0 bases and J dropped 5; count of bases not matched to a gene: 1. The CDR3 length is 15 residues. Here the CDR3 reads CASSLDRGNNSPLHF. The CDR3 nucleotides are TGCGCCAGCAGCTTGGACAGGGGGAATAATTCACCCCTCCACTTT.

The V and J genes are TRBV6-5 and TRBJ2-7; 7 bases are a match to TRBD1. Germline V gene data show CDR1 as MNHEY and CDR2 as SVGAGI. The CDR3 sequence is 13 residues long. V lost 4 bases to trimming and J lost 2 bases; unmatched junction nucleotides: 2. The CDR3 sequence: CASSLQGTYEQYF. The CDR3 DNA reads TGTGCCAGCAGTTTACAGGGGACCTACGAGCAGTACTTC.

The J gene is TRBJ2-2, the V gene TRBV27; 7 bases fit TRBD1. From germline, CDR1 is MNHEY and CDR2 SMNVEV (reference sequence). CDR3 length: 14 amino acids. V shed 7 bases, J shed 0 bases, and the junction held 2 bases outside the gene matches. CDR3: CASKGGANTGELFF. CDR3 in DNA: TGTGCCAGCAAAGGGGGCGCGAACACCGGGGAGCTGTTTTTT.

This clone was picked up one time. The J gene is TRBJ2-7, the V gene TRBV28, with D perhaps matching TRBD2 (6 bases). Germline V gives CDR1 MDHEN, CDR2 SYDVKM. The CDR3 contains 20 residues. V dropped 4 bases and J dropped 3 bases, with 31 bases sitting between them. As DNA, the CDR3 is TGTGCCAGCAGTTCTATATCCCCCTCCAGCGATGGGGGGATGGACTACGAGCAGTACTTC. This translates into CASSSISPSSDGGMDYEQYF.